Below, 8 T cell receptor beta chains from the same sample are listed, as sequenced in a study of T cells after yellow fever vaccination. TCRdb redid the calling of the 5' RACE reads with MiXCR, one entry per CDR3 protein. Of about 85,000 distinct CDR3 sequences in the sample, roughly 15% are singletons; the top ten hold around 23%. This specimen was CD8+ T cells not binding an NS4B(214-222) dextramer, sorted from PBMCs, taken more than 20 days after the first yellow fever vaccination. These receptors all come from a man younger than 35 who received the YFV17D yellow fever vaccine.

This clonotype was observed a handful of times. V and J are TRBV5-1 and TRBJ1-2; D is unclear. Germline V gives CDR1 SGHRS, CDR2 YFSETQ. The CDR3 length is 13 residues. Trimming stripped 2 bases from V and 4 bases from J, with 9 bases between. The CDR3, as DNA: TGCGCCAGCAGCTTCGGACGGTCCTATGGCTACACCTTC. It specifies CASSFGRSYGYTF.

V gene TRBV20-1 combines with J gene TRBJ2-1; 13 nucleotides align to TRBD2. This CDR3 contains 16 residues. V dropped 0 bases and J dropped 4; count of bases not matched to a gene: 3. From germline, CDR1 is DFQATT and CDR2 SNEGSKA (reference sequence). CDR3 protein: CSARDWTSGGYNEQFF. The CDR3 nucleotides read TGCAGTGCTAGAGATTGGACTAGCGGGGGTTACAATGAGCAGTTCTTC.

This clonotype was detected only a few times. Written as DNA, the CDR3 is TGCAGTGCTAGAGAGGCGCTTATGACCCAGTACTTC. Translating it yields CSAREALMTQYF. The chain joins TRBV20-1 to TRBJ2-5; D is undetermined. The CDR3 contains 12 residues. Germline V gives CDR1 DFQATT, CDR2 SNEGSKA (reference sequence). Trimming left V 0 bases short and J 7 bases short, with 9 bases between.

This clonotype was found a few times. The chain has TRBV6-1 and TRBJ2-1; 9 bases align to TRBD2. Germline V lookup: CDR1 MNHNS, CDR2 SASEGT. This CDR3 contains 14 residues. V trimming: 7 bases; J trimming: 7 bases; junction bases outside the gene matches: 8. The CDR3 reads CASKSAGGLNEQFF. The CDR3 DNA sequence: TGTGCCAGCAAATCAGCGGGGGGCTTAAATGAGCAGTTCTTC.

In its sample, this clonotype was seen many times. The V and J genes are TRBV11-2 and TRBJ1-1; 10 positions agree with TRBD1. The V gene's germline CDR1 is SGHAT and CDR2 FQNNGV. The CDR3 runs to 13 residues. The J segment lost 11 bases and the V segment lost 5 bases, leaving 8 bases of the junction unmatched. The CDR3 DNA reads as TGTGCCAGCAGCGCAGGGACAGGGGCTGGGGCTTTCTTT. It translates to CASSAGTGAGAFF. Full variable domain (outside the CDR3, taken from reference TRBV11-2 and TRBJ1-1): EAGVAQSPRYKIIEKRQSVAFWCNPISGHATLYWYQQILGQGPKLLIQFQNNGVVDDSQLPKDRFSAERLKGVDSTLKIQPAKLEDSAVYLCASSAGTGAGAFFGQGTRLTVV.

The sample holds a few counts of this clonotype. J is TRBJ1-3 and V is TRBV4-3; perhaps TRBD1 as D (5 bases). Germline V lookup: CDR1 LGHNA, CDR2 YSLEER. Trimming stripped 1 base from V and 3 bases from J, with 16 bases between. The CDR3 length is 17 residues. The CDR3 loop is CASSQVGRGGSGNTIYF. The CDR3, as DNA: TGCGCCAGCAGCCAAGTTGGGCGGGGGGGAAGTGGAAACACCATATATTTT.

The chain is built from TRBV6-2 or TRBV6-3 and TRBJ2-1; TRBD1 is a possible D gene (5 bases). The V end was cut by 2 bases, the J end by 2 bases, with 10 bases between. The CDR3 spans 15 residues. CDR1 MNHEY and CDR2 SVGEGT come from the germline V gene. DNA of the CDR3: TGTGCCAGCAGTTACGCTGCAGGGACCTACAATGAGCAGTTCTTC. It encodes CASSYAAGTYNEQFF.

The V gene is TRBV5-1, the J gene TRBJ2-7; no firm D call. Germline CDR1 SGHRS, CDR2 YFSETQ. CDR3 length: 15 amino acids. V lost 5 bases to trimming and J lost 9 bases, with 24 bases between them. The CDR3 spells CASSSHLGIYPAQYF. The CDR3 nucleotides read TGCGCCAGCAGTTCCCACTTGGGCATATACCCTGCGCAGTACTTC.